One sample yielded the 21 T cell receptor beta chains listed below, sequenced in a study of Graves' ophthalmopathy and Graves' hyperthyroidism. Amplified material comprised TCR beta CDR3 regions derived from RNA transcripts. Second-round multiplex PCR came after a first-round RT-PCR that employed HTBI primers. Via MiXCR, TCRdb re-called the multiplex PCR reads, giving one row per CDR3 protein. The sample includes about 550,000 distinct CDR3 sequences, under 45% of them seen just once. The sequenced material came from peripheral blood or thyroid tissue (not recorded which). These receptors all come from an adult man with Graves' hyperthyroidism.

This clonotype was detected many times. The chain combines TRBV20-1 with TRBJ1-1; TRBD1 might be the D (5 bases). The CDR3 runs to 15 residues. V was cut by 7 bases and J by 0 bases, with 18 bases left in between. CDR1 is DFQATT, CDR2 SNEGSKA, per germline (reference sequence). The CDR3 DNA follows: TGCAGTGGCCCGGACGGGGGAAGGATGAACACTGAAGCTTTCTTT. Encoded protein: CSGPDGGRMNTEAFF.

This clonotype was seen at least ten times. V and J are TRBV7-2 and TRBJ2-2; D unclear. Looked up from germline, CDR1 is SGHTA and CDR2 is FQGNSA. The CDR3 loop spans 14 amino acids. Trimming took 7 bases from V and 6 from J, leaving 15 bases between them. The CDR3 DNA sequence: TGTGCCAGCAATCCTCCAGGCCGCCCCGGGGAGCTGTTTTTT. Translating it yields CASNPPGRPGELFF.

This chain joins TRBV7-9 and TRBJ2-7, with D perhaps TRBD1 (5 bases). V lost 3 bases, J lost 7 bases, and 13 bases lay in between. Germline assignment: CDR1 SEHNR and CDR2 FQNEAQ (reference sequence). This CDR3 contains 13 residues. The CDR3, as DNA: TGTGCCAGCAGCTTGACAGTGGACGATGAGCAGTACTTC. It is translated as CASSLTVDDEQYF.

This chain connects TRBV20-1 to TRBJ1-3, with 11 positions matching TRBD1. Trimming took 7 bases from V and 9 from J; bases not matched to a gene: 2. This CDR3 is built from 11 residues. Germline V gives CDR1 DFQATT, CDR2 SNEGSKA (reference sequence). The DNA for the CDR3 is TGCAGTGGCGGGACAGGGGGCACCATATATTTT. Protein: CSGGTGGTIYF.

This clonotype was picked up one time. V and J are TRBV25-1 and TRBJ1-6; no definite D call. Germline V CDR1 and CDR2: MGHDK, SYGVNS. The germline V and J ends were trimmed by 10 bases and 5 bases, with 0 bases remaining between them. This CDR3 spans 9 amino acids. For the CDR3, the DNA is TGTGCCAATAATTCACCCCTCCACTTT. Protein: CANNSPLHF.

The V call is TRBV12-3 or TRBV12-4, the J call TRBJ2-2; no clear D gene. The CDR3 is 17 amino acids. Trimming shortened V by 3 bases and J by 0 bases, and 14 bases separated the two germline ends. CDR3 sequence: CASSLGFVRTNTGELFF. In DNA form, the CDR3 reads TGTGCCAGCAGTTTGGGGTTCGTTAGGACGAACACCGGGGAGCTGTTTTTT.

The chain is built from TRBV29-1 and TRBJ2-2; D possibly corresponds to TRBD1 (5 bases). Trimming shortened V by 0 bases and J by 4 bases, and 6 bases separated the two germline ends. This CDR3 has 13 residues. CDR1 and CDR2 (germline): SQVTM, ANQGSEA. As DNA, the CDR3 is TGCAGCGTTGAAGAACAGGCCACCGGGGAGCTGTTTTTT. Encoded protein: CSVEEQATGELFF.

This clonotype was seen repeatedly, ten times or more. The chain is built from TRBV20-1 and TRBJ2-5; 14 bases are a match to TRBD2. V was clipped by 6 bases and J by 3 bases; unmatched bases: 3. Germline CDR1 DFQATT, CDR2 SNEGSKA (reference sequence). The CDR3 runs 14 residues. CDR3 DNA: TGCAGTGCGACGGGACTAGCGGGGGAAGAGACCCAGTACTTC. Translated, it gives CSATGLAGEETQYF.

This clonotype was seen repeatedly, ten times or more. The J gene is TRBJ2-2, the V gene TRBV24-1, with TRBD1 matching 9 bases. The CDR3 contains 16 residues. The junction had 7 bases not matched to a gene; V was cut back by 2 bases and J by 7 bases. Germline V CDR1 and CDR2: KGHDR, SFDVKD. DNA for the CDR3: TGTGCCACCAGTGATTCAACAGGGGGCGCCGGCGGGGAGCTGTTTTTT. The encoded protein is CATSDSTGGAGGELFF.

In its sample, this clonotype was seen many times. The J gene is TRBJ1-1, the V gene TRBV10-3, with 9 bases identical to TRBD1. V lost 4 bases and J lost 6; bases outside the gene matches: 9. The CDR3 consists of 15 residues. Per the germline V gene, CDR1 is ENHRY and CDR2 is SYGVKD. The CDR3: CAISGWTGVTPEAFF. The CDR3 bases are TGTGCCATCAGTGGATGGACAGGGGTGACCCCTGAAGCTTTCTTT.

This clonotype was observed at least ten times. The V and J genes are TRBV20-1 and TRBJ1-2, with no clear D. V dropped 4 bases and J dropped 4 bases, with 13 bases sitting between them. CDR1 is DFQATT, CDR2 SNEGSKA, per germline (reference sequence). CDR3 length: 13 amino acids. The CDR3: CSAMQQMVYGYTF. Written as DNA, the CDR3 is TGCAGTGCTATGCAGCAGATGGTCTATGGCTACACCTTC.

There are many counts of this clonotype. The rearrangement uses TRBV7-4 and TRBJ1-5; TRBD1 aligns across 8 bases. The CDR3 has 16 amino acids. Germline values: CDR1 SGHVT, CDR2 SQSDAQ. The trim removed 2 bases at V and 0 bases at J, leaving 3 bases unmatched. The DNA for the CDR3 is TGTGCCAGCAGCTTAAGGACAGGGAATAGCAATCAGCCCCAGCATTTT. Protein product: CASSLRTGNSNQPQHF. The full variable domain, in which reference TRBV7-4 and TRBJ1-5 provide the parts outside the CDR3, is GAGVSQSPRYKVAKRGRDVALRCDSISGHVTLYWYRQTLGQGSEVLTYSQSDAQRDKSGRPSGRFSAERPERSVSTLKIQRTEQGDSAVYLCASSLRTGNSNQPQHFGDGTRLSIL.

The chain couples TRBV4-1 to TRBJ2-5; 10 bases are shared with TRBD1. CDR1 and CDR2 from the germline V gene are MGHRA and YSYEKL. The CDR3 runs 15 residues. Losses at the gene ends were 7 bases for V and 4 bases for J; bases not matched to a gene: 9. CDR3 in amino acids: CASKGIGQGGETQYF. The CDR3, as DNA: TGCGCCAGCAAGGGCATCGGACAGGGGGGAGAGACCCAGTACTTC.

Note on this clonotype: A read error may produce the germline difference seen at one junction end. The CDR3 spells CASTMAAYNSPLHF. The CDR3 nucleotides are TGTGCCAGCACAATGGCAGCCTACAATTCACCCCTCCACTTT. J is TRBJ1-6 and V is TRBV7-9, with unresolved D. The germline V gene has CDR1 SEHNR and CDR2 FQNEAQ (reference sequence). The CDR3 is 14 residues long.

The chain joins TRBV7-9 to TRBJ1-2, with 10 bases identical to TRBD1. This CDR3 spans 15 amino acids. Trimming removed 3 bases from V and 4 bases from J; junction bases left unmatched: 5. Germline V CDR1 and CDR2: SEHNR, FQNEAQ (reference sequence). CDR3: CASSFRDRGTYGYTF. The CDR3 DNA reads as TGTGCCAGCAGCTTCCGGGACAGGGGCACCTATGGCTACACCTTC.

This clonotype was counted at least ten times. The chain uses TRBV25-1 and TRBJ1-1, with a possible D match to TRBD1 (5 bases). Germline CDR1 and CDR2: MGHDK and SYGVNS. V was pared by 1 base and J by 8 bases, with 11 bases between. The CDR3 extends over 13 amino acids. CDR3 amino acids: CASSEWGEGEAFF. DNA of the CDR3: TGTGCCAGCAGTGAATGGGGGGAGGGGGAAGCTTTCTTT. The full variable domain, in which reference TRBV25-1 and TRBJ1-1 provide the parts outside the CDR3, is EADIYQTPRYLVIGTGKKITLECSQTMGHDKMYWYQQDPGMELHLIHYSYGVNSTEKGDLSSESTVSRIRTEHFPLTLESARPSHTSQYLCASSEWGEGEAFFGQGTRLTVV.

There are many counts of this clonotype. The chain is built from TRBV5-5 and TRBJ2-7, with D perhaps matching TRBD2 (5 bases). Germline V CDR1 and CDR2: SGHKS, YYEKEE (reference sequence). The CDR3 has 13 residues. Between the trimmed V and J ends, which lost 0 bases and 9 bases, there was a span of 13 bases. CDR3 in DNA: TGTGCCAGCAGCTTGGCCTTTGGTCGGGGGCAGTACTTC. Protein product: CASSLAFGRGQYF. The variable domain in full, completed from reference TRBV5-5 and TRBJ2-7, reads DAGVTQSPTHLIKTRGQQVTLRCSPISGHKSVSWYQQVLGQGPQFIFQYYEKEERGRGNFPDRFSARQFPNYSSELNVNALLLGDSALYLCASSLAFGRGQYFGPGTRLTVT.

This clonotype came up a few times. This chain connects TRBV7-8 to TRBJ1-1; TRBD1 might be the D (6 bases). CDR1 SGHVS and CDR2 FQNEAQ come from the germline V gene. The CDR3 loop spans 15 amino acids. V was pared by 1 base and J by 4 bases, with 13 bases between. The CDR3 DNA reads TGTGCCAGCAGCTTAGGGTGGGGGGCCACCACTGAAGCTTTCTTT. Amino acids: CASSLGWGATTEAFF.

The J gene is TRBJ2-1, the V gene TRBV10-3, with TRBD2 matching over 13 bases. V shed 5 bases and J 9 bases; nucleotides not matched to a gene: 7. Per germline, CDR1 ENHRY and CDR2 SYGVKD. This CDR3 spans 15 amino acids. CDR3 sequence reads: CAISSTSGGDFEQFF. CDR3 DNA: TGTGCCATCAGTTCTACTAGCGGGGGGGATTTTGAGCAGTTCTTC.

This clonotype was counted a few times. The V and J genes are TRBV12-5 and TRBJ2-7, with 8 bases identical to TRBD2. The CDR3 has 17 amino acids. The germline V gene has CDR1 LGHNT and CDR2 FRNRAP. The J segment lost 3 bases and the V segment lost 2 bases, leaving 12 bases of the junction unmatched. The CDR3 DNA reads TGTGCTAGTGGTTTGACCCTATCAGCGGGAGTCTTCTACGAGCAGTACTTC. This gives the protein CASGLTLSAGVFYEQYF.

There are many counts of this clonotype. This chain links TRBV6-5 with TRBJ1-1; D is ambiguous. V dropped 2 bases and J dropped 4 bases, with 8 bases sitting between them. Germline assignment: CDR1 MNHEY and CDR2 SVGAGI. The CDR3 runs to 13 residues. The CDR3 bases are TGTGCCAGCAGTTACGGTGATATCACTGAAGCTTTCTTT. It translates to CASSYGDITEAFF.